Shown below are 8 T cell receptor beta chains from a single sample sequenced in a study. A single record per CDR3 protein comes from TCRdb applying MiXCR to the 5' RACE reads. The sample has 8,000 to 10,000 distinct CDR3 sequences, under 35% seen once. Sequences were obtained from naive CD4+ T cells sorted from a lymph node. Documented subset: naive CD4+ T cells, CD4+CD45RA+CD25-. The receptor set was obtained from a female donor with breast cancer.

This clonotype is classed as medium-sized. The chain recombines TRBV6-6 with TRBJ1-1; D unresolved. The CDR3 has 13 residues. The germline gives CDR1 MNHNY, CDR2 SVGAGI (reference sequence). Trimming removed 3 bases from V and 0 bases from J, with 5 bases in between. CDR3 region: CASSYSVNTEAFF. The CDR3 nucleotides are TGTGCCAGCAGTTATTCGGTGAACACTGAAGCTTTCTTT.

In this sample, this clonotype turned up a few times. The chain links TRBV27 to TRBJ2-3; D possibly uses TRBD1 or TRBD2 (6 bases each). The V end lost 8 bases, the J end lost 2 bases, and 17 bases lay between the germline ends. CDR3 length equals 15 residues. Germline V gives CDR1 MNHEY, CDR2 SMNVEV (reference sequence). CDR3 sequence reads: CASGKGGTHTDTQYF. The CDR3 DNA follows: TGTGCCAGCGGAAAGGGGGGTACCCACACAGATACGCAGTATTTT.

This clonotype is medium-sized (0.01 to 0.1%) by share. The chain has TRBV5-5 and TRBJ2-7; the D gene is possibly TRBD2 (5 bases). The CDR3 totals 16 residues. From germline, CDR1 is SGHKS and CDR2 YYEKEE (reference sequence). V was trimmed by 7 bases and J by 3 bases, leaving 23 bases between them. CDR3 in amino acids: CASRELGEKGIYEQYF. The CDR3 DNA follows: TGTGCCAGCCGCGAACTCGGGGAAAAGGGAATCTACGAGCAGTACTTC.

The chain employs TRBV20-1 and TRBJ2-3; D perhaps matches TRBD1 (5 bases). Per germline, CDR1 DFQATT and CDR2 SNEGSKA (reference sequence). The V end was cut by 5 bases, the J end by 3 bases, with 9 bases between. This CDR3 has 12 residues. Here the CDR3 DNA reads TGCAGTGCTGGCCGACAGACAGATACGCAGTATTTT. This encodes CSAGRQTDTQYF.

The chain combines TRBV14 with TRBJ2-1; TRBD2 aligns across 7 bases. Germline V gene sequence: CDR1 SGHDN, CDR2 FVKESK. The CDR3 covers 16 residues. The junction had 8 bases not matched to a gene; V was cut back by 3 bases and J by 3 bases. CDR3 in amino acids: CASSQGSGPDYNEQFF. For the CDR3, the DNA is TGTGCCAGCAGCCAGGGTAGCGGGCCCGACTACAATGAGCAGTTCTTC.

This clonotype was detected ten times or more. The J gene is TRBJ1-6, the V gene TRBV20-1; possible D gene TRBD1, 5 bases. Trimming removed 2 bases from V and 7 bases from J, with 21 bases in between. The CDR3 loop spans 17 amino acids. CDR1 DFQATT and CDR2 SNEGSKA come from the germline V gene (reference sequence). The CDR3 DNA reads TGCAGTGCTAGACCTATGGGCGGGGGGTCCGTAAATTCACCCCTCCACTTT. As protein: CSARPMGGGSVNSPLHF.

This clonotype was seen more than once but under ten times. This sequence joins TRBV11-2 and TRBJ2-7; 7 nucleotides line up with TRBD1. CDR1 and CDR2 (germline): SGHAT, FQNNGV. V was pared by 4 bases and J by 0 bases, with 6 bases of the junction left unmatched. The CDR3 has 15 residues. CDR3 DNA: TGTGCCAGCAGCTCCCGGACAGGAGTCTCCTACGAGCAGTACTTC. This codes for CASSSRTGVSYEQYF.

This chain connects TRBV5-1 to TRBJ2-1; D ambiguous. The CDR3 consists of 15 residues. The V gene lost 0 bases and the J gene lost 8 bases, with 15 bases spanning the gap. Per germline, CDR1 SGHRS and CDR2 YFSETQ. The CDR3 here is CASSLAWSLTDEQFF. In DNA form, the CDR3 reads TGCGCCAGCAGCTTGGCCTGGTCTTTAACCGATGAGCAGTTCTTC. The full variable domain, with the rest looked up from reference TRBV5-1 and TRBJ2-1, is KAGVTQTPRYLIKTRGQQVTLSCSPISGHRSVSWYQQTPGQGLQFLFEYFSETQRNKGNFPGRFSGRQFSNSRSEMNVSTLELGDSALYLCASSLAWSLTDEQFFGPGTRLTVL.